In this sample, the clone carrying this TCR beta chain turned up many times. This entry comes from a study of tumor-infiltrating lymphocytes in primary liver carcinoma. Synthesis of TCR beta cDNA was carried out from 450 to 650 ng total RNA with a constant-region primer. ARM-PCR, slightly modified, supplied the TCR beta libraries through three nested multiplex PCR rounds. TCRdb passed the multiplex PCR reads through MiXCR, listing each CDR3 protein once. Of some 320,000 distinct CDR3 sequences in the sample, around three fifths are singletons; the top ten hold roughly 9%. Germline DNA was also extracted, and blood RNA derived from unsorted whole blood. Sequenced input: peripheral blood. The sequence came from a man aged 40-49 years with primary liver carcinoma and hepatitis B virus infection.

The CDR3 sequence: CAIADGYNEQFF. For the CDR3, the DNA is TGTGCCATAGCAGACGGTTACAATGAGCAGTTCTTC. This chain joins TRBV10-3 and TRBJ2-1; D is ambiguous. The CDR3 is 12 residues long. V dropped 9 bases and J dropped 4 bases, with 10 bases sitting between them. The germline V gene has CDR1 ENHRY and CDR2 SYGVKD.